This T cell receptor beta chain derives from a study of vaccination and CD4 T cells after COVID-19. V gave up 1 base and J gave up 6 bases, with 18 bases separating them. The CDR3 contains 16 residues. Per germline, CDR1 SGHTA and CDR2 FQGTGA. TCRdb passed the PCR reads through MiXCR, listing each CDR3 protein once. The data show roughly 15,000 distinct CDR3 sequences, 66% seen once. The starting material was CD4+ T cells from blood, obtained after SARS-CoV-2 vaccination. The chain is built from TRBV7-3 and TRBJ1-1; D is undetermined. The receptor was isolated from a human donor who had recovered from COVID-19. The CDR3 nucleotides read TGTGCCAGCAGCTTAAACAGCCCTGGTTCCGGAGCTGAAGCTTTCTTT. This codes for CASSLNSPGSGAEAFF. The full variable domain, rest sourced from reference TRBV7-3 and TRBJ1-1, is GAGVSQTPSNKVTEKGKYVELRCDPISGHTALYWYRQSLGQGPEFLIYFQGTGAADDSGLPNDRFFAVRPEGSVSTLKIQRTERGDSAVYLCASSLNSPGSGAEAFFGQGTRLTVV.